Reported below is one TCR beta chain. Its target antigen remains unknown. Base qualities were left out, and no much larger clone turns up one base away. Receptors were amplified or captured by PCR. TCR sequencing of DNA from cultured CD4+ T cells used the Oncomine TCR Beta short-read assay at the Johns Hopkins FTIC core. The QIAamp micro DNA kit was used to extract genomic DNA from the cultured CD4+ T cells. Oncomine TCR Beta libraries from cultured CD4+ T cells were pooled using unique dual indexes and sequenced on an Illumina iSeq 100. On the study's bioinformatics: Non-productive sequences were removed, and CDR3s that did not start with C, did not end with F or W, or were shorter than 7 amino acids were discarded. Antigen-specific clonotypes were identified using the MANAFEST web application through comparison of peptide-stimulated wells with reference and other culture wells. For a clone to be called positive, the clone needed an FDR below 0.05, an odds ratio above 5, and a productive frequency above 0.1% in at least two of three replicate wells. Cross-reactive clonotypes were defined as significantly expanded in both SARS-CoV-2 spike wells and at least one common cold coronavirus spike condition. Levenshtein distances (stringdist) and unrooted phylogenetic trees (ape) in R version 3.6.1 were used to assess CDR3 homology. TCRdb handled the public reads itself, with Q25 trimming in fastp and clone calling in MiXCR, and kept productive beta chains. Entries that share a CDR3 protein sequence are merged under the most common genes and DNA. These V and J calls originate from TCRdb's pipeline instead of the authors' own analysis. In all, the sample holds 20,000 or so distinct CDR3 sequences, and 43% of those were seen once. The leading ten clones occupy roughly 13% of the sample.

These data belong to a study of vaccination and CD4 T cells after COVID-19 (dated by TCRdb to the early 2020s). For the study in its entirety: Convalescent patients had a positive SARS-CoV-2 result on nasal swab PCR, and of these patients, fewer than ten had mild disease and one had severe disease. The convalescent cohort comprised six males and four females, including two Hispanic individuals, seven Caucasians, two Asians and one multiracial person. Participants received two doses of either the Pfizer-BioNTech BNT162b2 vaccine (n=8) or the Moderna mRNA-1273 vaccine (n=2). Post-COVID blood samples were collected from convalescent patients a median of about 92 days after diagnosis, with a range of about 35 to 161 days. The time from the second vaccine dose to post-vaccine blood sampling had a median of roughly 72 days and ranged from roughly 12 to 241 days. For stimulating the cultures, overlapping spike peptide pools were used, derived from SARS-CoV-2 as well as from the common cold coronaviruses HCoV-NL63, HCoV-OC43 and HCoV-229E. As controls, cultures received a CEFX viral epitope pool (the positive control), an HIV-1 Nef peptide pool (the negative control), or no peptide at all. In around nine COVID-19 convalescent patients and several infection-naive healthy vaccine recipients, the spike-specific CD4+ TCR repertoire before mRNA vaccination was compared with the repertoire after mRNA vaccination.

The full study reports these points: Only a relatively small number of convalescent patients were included in the study, and early timepoints following natural infection were not analyzed. In convalescent patients, a median approximately 83% of post-vaccine SARS-CoV-2-reactive clones were detected only after vaccination, and vaccine-specific priming was suggested by this finding. The median count of SARS-CoV-2-reactive clonotypes went up from under 25 after infection to around 38 after vaccination, although the change was not significant. Of the vaccine-specific clones in convalescent patients, 304 of 307, or nearly all, reacted only to SARS-CoV-2 spike and did not cross-react with common cold coronaviruses.

From V the trimming removes 1 base and from J it removes 2 bases, while the gene matches leave 8 bases of the junction unaccounted for. The germline V gene provides CDR1 SGHTA and CDR2 FQGNSA. The CDR3 holds 19 amino acids from the cysteine to the phenylalanine. Kept here is only the CDR3 DNA, which spans 57 bases and is read in frame from base 1. According to the study, the label for this sample's treatment or condition signals: approximately 9-day PBMC culture with coronavirus spike peptide pools or control peptides (ViraFEST assay). The ViraFEST assay was used in the study, in which antigen-specific T cells were expanded with peptide pools and expanded clonotypes were subsequently identified by TCR sequencing. Positive SARS-CoV-2 PCR tests in the convalescent patients dated from March to December 2020, before Alpha, Beta and Delta variants emerged in the United States. Each well held 1.5 million to 2.5 million PBMCs cultured with roughly 10 ug/ml peptide pools in IMDM containing around 4.5% human AB serum and 10 IU/ml IL-2. On days 3 and 7, half of the culture medium was replaced with fresh IL-2-containing medium. After roughly 9 days of culture, CD4+ T cells were isolated by negative selection with the EasySep CD4+ T cell isolation kit. PBMCs were separated from whole blood using Ficoll-Paque Plus gradient centrifugation and then either used fresh or cryopreserved at -140C. Culture conditions were generally each tested in triplicate wells.

The specimen sequenced was CD4+ T cells from blood, cultured in vitro. The receptor was derived from a human donor who had recovered from COVID-19. The chain employs TRBV7-2 and TRBJ2-1; 13 middle bases align to TRBD2. The CDR3 region has the sequence CASSLVGTSGAAPYNEQFF. The sequenced DNA: TGTGCCAGCAGCTTAGTGGGGACTAGCGGGGCCGCTCCCTACAATGAGCAGTTCTTC.